Here is one TCR beta chain with its context. The antigen remains unidentified. This CDR3 spans 15 amino acids. Looked up from germline, CDR1 is GTSNPN and CDR2 is SVGIG (reference sequence). J lost 4 bases, V lost 5 bases, and 5 bases had no gene match. These data belong to a study of graft-versus-host responses after intestinal transplantation. On the study more broadly: Recipients underwent multivisceral, liver-intestinal, or isolated intestinal transplants. Findings of the study overall: GvH clonotypes were identified within recipient marrow, with a subset emerging first in ileum or blood. After transplant, early declines in HvG clones were associated with peak levels of circulating GvH clones. Subjects displaying graft-donor T cell macrochimerism possessed elevated graft-versus-host to host-versus-graft clonal ratios inside allografts.

Some clones are missing from TCRdb's copy, which holds only in-frame ones; the method was immunoSEQ multiplex PCR. The sample lists roughly 89,000 clones, about nine tenths occurring once. The material was unstimulated CD4+ T cells sorted from spleen or lymph node cells, obtained before intestinal transplant. This sequence was found in a human donor who received an intestinal transplant. This chain links TRBV30 with TRBJ2-5, with 15 bases identical to TRBD2. The CDR3 protein is CAWGLAGGLRETQYF. DNA for the CDR3: TGTGCCTGGGGACTAGCGGGGGGGCTTCGAGAGACCCAGTACTTC.